This T cell receptor (beta chain) was observed in a study of regulatory T cells in long-lasting Graves disease. Background on the study: Duration of antithyroid drug therapy among newly diagnosed Graves' patients was under 3 months.

Arm-PCR of CDR3 regions and iRepertoire HTBI primers were the basis on which TCR beta libraries were built. TCRdb ran MiXCR on the multiplex PCR reads and lists one entry per CDR3 protein. Of 350,000 to 500,000 distinct CDR3 sequences listed, over 15% are singletons. With respect to this clonotype: Its target is not known.

CDR1 MNHEY and CDR2 SVGEGT come from the germline V gene. Trimming took 0 bases from V and 9 from J, leaving 21 bases between them. The CDR3 consists of 16 residues. The time point: newly diagnosed GD, antithyroid drugs for less than 3 months. Making the TCR library involved RNA that had been extracted from PBMCs. Study observations and caveats: Patients whose Graves' disease persisted exhibited lower TCR diversity than those newly diagnosed.

The data also belong to a second study, concerning T cells in Graves' hyperthyroidism and ophthalmopathy. That paper notes: Also found in blood were most expanded thyroid clonotypes above 0.001.

The V gene is TRBV6-2 or TRBV6-3, the J gene TRBJ2-7; D not resolved. The sequencing here drew on peripheral blood mononuclear cells (PBMCs), taken at new diagnosis, from a patient treated with antithyroid drugs. The TCR comes from a woman in her 30s with Graves disease. CDR3 in amino acids: CASSYSPVGESVRQYF. For the CDR3, the DNA is TGTGCCAGCAGTTACTCTCCCGTAGGAGAATCTGTTCGGCAGTACTTC.